The 13 T cell receptor beta chains presented below share a single source sample, sequenced in a study of vaccination effects on CD4 cells after COVID-19. Within the ViraFEST assay, antigen-specific CD4+ T cells underwent expansion with viral peptide pools prior to sequencing. The authors isolated CD4+ T cells after about 10 days of culture. Either the mRNA-1273 or the BNT162b2 vaccine was given to participants as two doses. The method was immunoSEQ multiplex PCR; TCRdb's version includes in-frame clones alone and lacks a portion of them. The data hold approximately 26,000 clones, with around 70% observed a single time. Their cognate antigens are unknown. Source: CD4+ T cells from PBMCs cultured with HCoV-NL63 spike peptides, taken after COVID-19 vaccination. The receptors stem from a human donor who received a COVID-19 vaccine.

V and J are TRBV5-1 and TRBJ2-5; unclear D gene. Trimming left V 2 bases short and J 6 bases short, with 11 bases between. CDR3 length: 13 amino acids. Germline-derived CDR1 and CDR2 are SGHRS and YFSETQ. The CDR3 region has the DNA TGCGCCAGCAGCTTTGGGGTTGTGAAGACCCAGTACTTC. It specifies CASSFGVVKTQYF.

The chain has TRBV27 and TRBJ1-1, with 8 bases lining up with TRBD1. Germline V gene data show CDR1 as MNHEY and CDR2 as SMNVEV (reference sequence). The trim removed 7 bases at V and 7 bases at J, leaving 14 bases unmatched. The CDR3 is 15 amino acids. This chain's CDR3 is CASTLLWTGIGEAFF. In DNA, the CDR3 is TGTGCCAGCACCTTACTCTGGACAGGGATCGGTGAAGCTTTCTTT.

This clone showed up just a few times. The same CDR3 arises from other DNA sequences in this sample as well. The CDR3 sequence: CASSLDRYEQYF. DNA for the CDR3: TGTGCCAGCAGCTTAGATCGGTACGAGCAGTACTTC. V is TRBV11-2 and J is TRBJ2-7, with D unresolved. The V gene's germline CDR1 is SGHAT and CDR2 FQNNGV. V was pared by 0 bases and J by 4 bases, with 4 bases between. The CDR3 loop spans 12 amino acids. Using reference TRBV11-2 and TRBJ2-7 for the parts outside the CDR3, the full variable domain is EAGVAQSPRYKIIEKRQSVAFWCNPISGHATLYWYQQILGQGPKLLIQFQNNGVVDDSQLPKDRFSAERLKGVDSTLKIQPAKLEDSAVYLCASSLDRYEQYFGPGTRLTVT.

This sequence joins TRBV5-1 and TRBJ2-1, with a tentative D call TRBD2 (6 bases). Per the germline V gene, CDR1 is SGHRS and CDR2 is YFSETQ. CDR3 length: 14 residues. V lost 0 bases, J lost 7 bases, and 11 bases lay in between. CDR3 DNA sequence: TGCGCCAGCAGCTTGGTGGCGGGGAAGAATGAGCAGTTCTTC. It encodes CASSLVAGKNEQFF.

The V and J genes are TRBV6-6 and TRBJ1-5; TRBD1 might be the D (6 bases). This CDR3 region has 15 residues. V was trimmed by 2 bases and J by 2 bases, leaving 10 bases between them. Germline V gene lookup returns CDR1 MNHNY and CDR2 SVGAGI (reference sequence). CDR3 sequence (DNA): TGTGCCAGCAGTTACACCGCAGGGGGCAATCAGCCCCAGCATTTT. It codes for CASSYTAGGNQPQHF.

This sequence joins TRBV5-1 and TRBJ2-7; D not resolved. Looked up from germline, CDR1 is SGHRS and CDR2 is YFSETQ. Trimming cost V 0 bases and J 4 bases, with 5 bases left between them. CDR3 length: 12 residues. CDR3 nucleotides: TGCGCCAGCAGCTTGGTTGAATACGAGCAGTACTTC. It translates to CASSLVEYEQYF.

The rearrangement joins TRBV6-4 to TRBJ1-1; no clear D gene. The V gene lost 0 bases and the J gene lost 6 bases, with 11 bases spanning the gap. Looked up from germline, CDR1 is MRHNA and CDR2 is SNTAGT. The CDR3 sequence is 14 residues long. The CDR3 DNA reads as TGTGCCAGCAGTGACTCTAACTTCGCGGCTGAAGCTTTCTTT. It codes for CASSDSNFAAEAFF.

The genes are TRBV14 and TRBJ2-2; 8 positions match TRBD1. CDR1 and CDR2 from the germline V gene are SGHDN and FVKESK. This CDR3 spans 16 amino acids. Trimming took 1 base from V and 0 from J; bases not matched to a gene: 1. The CDR3 sequence: CASSQGTGPNTGELFF. CDR3 DNA sequence: TGTGCCAGCAGCCAAGGGACAGGGCCGAACACCGGGGAGCTGTTTTTT.

DNA of the CDR3: TGTGCCAGCTCGACGACAATGGAAAACACTGAAGCTTTCTTT. It yields the protein CASSTTMENTEAFF. V is TRBV18 and J is TRBJ1-1, with D unresolved. V lost 6 bases, J lost 2 bases, and 13 bases lay in between. The CDR3 sequence is 14 residues long. Germline CDR1 is KGHSH and CDR2 is LQKENI.

This clone was counted between two and nine times. The chain links TRBV10-3 to TRBJ1-5, with 10 bases lining up with TRBD1. CDR1 and CDR2 (germline): ENHRY, SYGVKD. CDR3 length equals 19 residues. V shed 0 bases, J shed 2 bases, and the junction held 10 bases outside the gene matches. The CDR3 DNA reads TGTGCCATCAGTGAGTCGGCGGGACAGGGGCCAATAGGCAATCAGCCCCAGCATTTT. It encodes CAISESAGQGPIGNQPQHF.

The gene calls are TRBV5-1 and TRBJ2-7; D gene ambiguous. The CDR3 runs 11 residues. Trimming removed 2 bases at V and 4 bases at J, with 4 bases between. Germline loops: CDR1 SGHRS, CDR2 YFSETQ. This chain's CDR3 is CASSLEYEQYF. The CDR3 region has the DNA TGCGCCAGCAGCTTAGAGTACGAGCAGTACTTC.

V gene TRBV9 combines with J gene TRBJ2-1; tentative D call: TRBD1 (6 bases). The length of the CDR3 is 13 residues. The germline V and J ends were trimmed by 7 bases and 2 bases, with 10 bases remaining between them. CDR1 and CDR2 from the germline V gene are SGDLS and YYNGEE. CDR3 amino acids: CASGAGAYNEQFF. The CDR3 nucleotides are TGTGCCAGCGGGGCAGGGGCCTACAATGAGCAGTTCTTC.

The CDR3 nucleotides read TGTGCCAGCAGCTTATCAGCCGGGGCAGGGGTAATCTACAATGAGCAGTTCTTC. It translates to CASSLSAGAGVIYNEQFF. This chain joins TRBV7-6 and TRBJ2-1, with a weak D call TRBD1 (6 bases). CDR3 length: 18 amino acids. Trimming left V 2 bases short and J 3 bases short, with 20 bases between. Looked up from germline, CDR1 is SGHVS and CDR2 is FNYEAQ. Full variable domain (rest looked up from reference TRBV7-6 and TRBJ2-1): GAGVSQSPRYKVTKRGQDVALRCDPISGHVSLYWYRQALGQGPEFLTYFNYEAQQDKSGLPNDRFSAERPEGSISTLTIQRTEQRDSAMYRCASSLSAGAGVIYNEQFFGPGTRLTVL.